This T cell receptor (beta chain) was documented in a study of blood T cells in healthy people across ages. Trimming took off 5 bases at V and 0 bases at J, with 21 bases between the two ends. From germline, CDR1 is SGHNT and CDR2 YYREEE (reference sequence). This CDR3 spans 17 amino acids. PCR was performed a second time for about 6 to 12 cycles using a sample-barcoded 5' primer and a J-beta primer mix. Researchers report that a template-switch adaptor with 12 random nucleotides tagged each cDNA molecule. Via MiXCR, TCRdb re-called the 5' RACE reads, giving one row per CDR3 protein. The data contain around 690,000 distinct CDR3 sequences, under 65% of them singletons. This clonotype was recorded many times.

The sequenced material came from blood. This TCR was sampled from a man aged 60-69 years in good health. The V call is TRBV5-4, the J call TRBJ2-7; the D is unclear. CDR3 sequence: CASRQPLGRQRSYEQYF. The CDR3 DNA reads as TGTGCCAGCAGACAACCCTTAGGGCGGCAGCGCTCCTACGAGCAGTACTTC.